This T cell receptor beta chain originates from a study of T cell clones after liver transplantation. This CDR3 spans 15 amino acids. Germline assignment: CDR1 SGHRS and CDR2 YFSETQ. J was trimmed by 5 bases and V by 4 bases; bases with no gene match: 6. At least ten counts were recorded for this clone. This table comes from immunoSEQ multiplex PCR, and its TCRdb copy is limited to in-frame clones, with some not included. Among 45,000 to 60,000 clones listed, roughly 70% were seen once. The J gene is TRBJ1-6, the V gene TRBV5-1, with 7 bases fitting TRBD1. The source is a human patient who received a liver transplant. Part of the T cells may come from the graft donor. The specimen was CD4+ T cells from blood, collected at the 22-month timepoint. CDR3 coding DNA: TGCGCCAGCAGCCCTCAGACAGGGAATAATTCACCCCTCCACTTT. Amino acid sequence: CASSPQTGNNSPLHF.